This T cell receptor (beta chain) was identified during a study of cytomegalovirus exposure and HLA in healthy donors (dated by TCRdb to about 2017). Regarding the study in general: According to an earlier analysis of 550 to 700 of the donors, about 179 million T cells yielded roughly 110 million unique TCR beta sequences and about 300 Gb of sequence data. An early release that covered about 640 HLA-typed donors contained approximately 300 gigabases of sequencing data and 75 million to 100 million unique TCR sequences. Of the roughly 400 genotyped donors, roughly 80% fell in the genetic ancestry cluster associated with self-reported Caucasian donors. The study aimed to test whether cataloging public T cell receptors could reveal signatures of past pathogen exposure. The study profiled the T cell repertoires of hundreds of subjects by immunosequencing and related them to cytomegalovirus serostatus. Besides the first cohort of about 730 subjects, a separate validation cohort made up of 120 or so different subjects was used. To predict cytomegalovirus infection status, the study combined high-throughput TCR immunosequencing, statistical association of individual TCRs with disease status, and machine learning. A later analysis re-examined previously published TCR beta repertoires from more than 650 donors and added high-resolution HLA genotyping to investigate patterns of TCR occurrence. Rather than drawing on any new phenotypic data, the later analysis identified candidate immune exposures from TCR beta sequences and the way those sequences occurred across donors. An earlier analysis of roughly 600 of the donors used high-throughput TCR beta sequencing to judge whether each TCR beta V gene segment behaved as functional or pseudogenic. Alongside the repertoire data, information on donor age, sex, ethnicity and CMV serostatus was compiled. In a later genetic analysis, genome-wide SNP genotypes for about 65% of the 666 donors were used, and that subset was treated as a discovery cohort. All discovery cohort repertoires had been generated using a single sequencing platform. Class I and class II HLA loci were covered by the typing at four-digit resolution. The number of donors typed differed by locus, with roughly 620-640 for A, B, C, DRB1 and DQB1, more than 500 for DQA1, 606 for DPA1, and some 470 for DPB1. A few DR-DQ haplotypes were treated as single units for association and clustering because of strong linkage in the cohort. Among a few hundred genotyped donors of the cohort, an average of roughly 240,000 unique TCR beta nucleotide sequences were sequenced per donor, roughly 18% of them non-productive.

Results the study describes overall, beyond this receptor: In a later analysis, TCR association rates were found to vary across HLA loci, with the most associated TCRs seen for DRB1 alleles and the fewest for HLA-C alleles. A total of 150 or so TCR beta chains were listed by the study as associated with cytomegalovirus. Most TCR sequences were observed very rarely across donors, whereas some public TCRs were present in many individuals. A cluster of highly shared sequence variants was judged likely to represent a technical artifact of the sequencing pipeline. Several of the top co-occurrence clusters appeared to be linked to parvovirus B19, influenza, CMV and Epstein-Barr virus, according to a later analysis. Correlated functional status among segregating V segments might reflect linkage disequilibrium, but an unknown experimental factor could not be ruled out. For the cohort, immune exposure information was limited to CMV serostatus. In a later analysis, HLA-associated TCR beta chains were found to be more clonally expanded and to have lower generation probabilities than equally common non-associated chains. The cohort was sequenced for TCR beta chains only, and without alpha or paired-chain data the features that could be detected were limited. A few of the identified cytomegalovirus-associated TCR beta chains were confirmed in vitro to be specific for cytomegalovirus antigens. Because HLA typing was unavailable for some donors at each locus, only the typed subset was used in association tests. Presence/absence analyses assumed roughly uniform sequencing depth across donors, an assumption that may not hold. The classifier was reported to diagnose cytomegalovirus status with high specificity and sensitivity in both the original cohort and the validation cohort. Specific HLA alleles were associated with 15,000 to 20,000 TCR beta sequences at a false discovery rate of 0.05 in a later analysis. Strong co-occurrence of HLA alleles, especially DR and DQ, made assigning TCR associations to individual alleles difficult. A further reported finding was that TCR beta sequences accurately predicted the HLA-A and HLA-B alleles for most subjects in the first cohort. In an earlier analysis of some 540 of the donors, most TCR beta V segments appeared in productive rearrangements about 87% or about 30% of the time, broadly matching IMGT annotations. Compared with the roughly 670-donor mean, donors in an Asian-associated ancestry cluster had fewer N-insertions in productive TCRs, according to a later genetic analysis. The earlier analysis of 587 of the donors excluded some 15 rarely observed V segments, including chromosome 9 orphons, because counts were too low. According to a later analysis, most CMV-associated TCR beta chains appeared to be HLA-restricted, and the HLA associations seemed to be driven largely by CMV exposure. The authors suggested that the approach could potentially be extended to other disease states and immunological phenotypes. V-gene and J-gene trimming of TCR beta chains was associated with a missense DCLRE1C variant in a later genetic analysis, and the association was replicated in an independent cohort.

The library came from the immunoSEQ multiplex PCR assay. The multiplex PCR relied on a mix of 60 forward primers for TCR Vbeta segments and 13 reverse primers for TCR Jbeta segments. The CDR3 region of rearranged TCR beta genes was amplified from genomic DNA with a multiplex PCR assay. Amplified TCR beta libraries were sequenced as 87-base-pair reads on the Illumina HiSeq System. The study's own analysis went as follows. Across the roughly 700 repertoires, a later analysis counted approximately 75 million unique TCR beta chains, approximately 10 million of which were shared by at least two donors. To remove PCR and sequencing errors, raw reads were error-corrected and collapsed into unique sequences using a nearest-neighbor algorithm that merged closely related sequences. Alignment of CDR3 sequences to IMGT reference sequences was used to assign V, D and J gene segments. For a sequence to be retained, a match of at least six nucleotides to both a V gene segment and a J gene segment was required. A rearrangement counted as productive if the CDR3 had no stop codons and remained in frame with V and J, and every other rearrangement counted as non-productive. CDR3 was defined according to IMGT convention as the region running from the second conserved V-encoded cysteine to the conserved J-encoded phenylalanine. The earlier analysis of 500 to 650 of the donors excluded any sequence lacking an unambiguous match to a single V gene segment. In an earlier analysis of 587 of the donors, V segments were called functional above 56.7% productive rearrangements and were called segregating when the between-donor standard deviation exceeded 5%. To diagnose cytomegalovirus status from the catalog of TCR beta chain sequences, a statistical classification framework was built. In a later analysis, V and J genes were assigned by comparing TCR nucleotide sequences against IMGT/GENE-DB human TR gene sequences. Using the TCRdist pipeline, a later analysis assigned CDR3 sequences along with most-parsimonious VDJ recombination scenarios. In a later analysis, each TCR beta chain was defined by its CDR3 amino acid sequence together with its V-gene family, and reads lacking a unique V-gene family were excluded. To address suspected cross-contamination and a sequencing artifact, a later analysis removed approximately 600 highly shared, low-generation-probability nucleotide sequences. A later analysis calculated a clonal expansion index for each public chain from normalized within-repertoire ranks of inferred template counts. Generation probabilities in a later analysis came from a VDJ recombination model fitted to out-of-frame rearrangements, and those results were checked against IGoR. A later analysis scored TCR-TCR, TCR-HLA and TCR-CMV co-occurrence with hypergeometric tests, applying a repertoire-size bias correction to TCR pairs. To estimate false discovery rates, a later analysis permuted the HLA or CMV assignments 20 times. In a later analysis, co-occurring TCRs were grouped using DBSCAN, and TCRdist sequence similarity was added for clustering within HLA-allele-positive subsets. For co-occurrence clustering, repertoires with fewer than 30,000 or more than 120,000 public chains were excluded, along with 5 or 6 repertoires with anomalous nucleotide sharing. What TCRdb holds here is the immuneACCESS table cut down to in-frame rearrangements. Part of the clones is not present; checked against another copy, under half of the missing clones reflect an unresolved V gene, and the others are unexplained. V and J calls and clone size are given by that table; D and trimming were obtained from the DNA. In all, the sample holds roughly 250,000 clones, and almost 85% of those were seen once. The biggest ten clones account for 2% to 2.5% of the sample.

The cohort was made up of under 800 healthy bone marrow donors. Cohort members were all nominally healthy when sampled, although unrecorded immune exposures were likely present. The donor was CMV seropositive and belonged to the group of some 290 seropositive cohort members. Each donor provided a peripheral blood sample, and peripheral blood mononuclear cells were used for TCR beta sequencing. Genomic DNA was extracted from the blood cell samples with the Qiagen DNeasy Blood Extraction Kit. With respect to this clone: Its antigen specificity is not known. Base quality data are lacking; no much larger clone is found one base away.

The receptor was isolated from a woman in her forties in good health and CMV-seropositive. Specimen: PBMCs.

CDR3 loop: CASSPLNTGFYGYTF. Here is the DNA: TGTGCCAGCAGTCCTCTCAATACAGGGTTCTATGGCTACACCTTC. The receptor chain draws on TRBV6-6 and TRBJ1-2; D gene: possibly TRBD1, on 6 matching bases. Taken from cysteine to phenylalanine, the CDR3 has 15 residues. Left in the record is the CDR3 DNA by itself, 45 bases read in frame from the first base. CDR1 MNHNY and CDR2 SVGAGI were looked up in the germline V gene (reference sequence). The germline ends are 17 bases apart after V is trimmed by 5 bases and J by 4 bases.